Here is one T cell receptor (beta chain) with its context. Profiling relied on immunoSEQ multiplex PCR, and the TCRdb table lists in-frame clones only, not all of them. The table records approximately 24,000 clones, roughly 89% of them present only once. The entry originates in a study of PD-L1 blockade in urothelial cancer. Study-level information: Patients had been given 0 to 3 earlier chemotherapy regimens. Across blood samples, T cells had a median count of approximately 130,000.

V was clipped by 4 bases and J by 8 bases, with 11 bases between them. This CDR3 is built from 12 residues. CDR1 is LNHDA, CDR2 SQIVND, per germline (reference sequence). This receptor was identified in a man in his forties or fifties with urothelial cancer. The sequencing here drew on PBMCs, taken around atezolizumab (anti-PD-L1) treatment. The chain uses TRBV19 and TRBJ1-2; D remains ambiguous. CDR3 DNA: TGTGCCAGTAGTACCTACAGCATCGGCTACACCTTC. Translating it yields CASSTYSIGYTF. The full variable domain, its missing parts supplied by reference TRBV19 and TRBJ1-2, is DGGITQSPKYLFRKEGQNVTLSCEQNLNHDAMYWYRQDPGQGLRLIYYSQIVNDFQKGDIAEGYSVSREKKESFPLTVTSAQKNPTAFYLCASSTYSIGYTFGSGTRLTVV.